Following are 5 T cell receptor beta chains from one sample sequenced in a study of T cells after posttransplantation cyclophosphamide (dated by TCRdb to the mid-2010s). Library creation used the immunoSEQ multiplex PCR assay. The table comes from immuneACCESS by way of TCRdb, which keeps in-frame sequences with V and J called. Part of the clones is missing from these tables; in studies checked, under half for an unresolved V gene and the rest for unknown reasons. The sample comprises around 35,000 clones, and every one was counted more than once. The ten biggest clones cover 5.5% to 8.5% of the sample. The sequenced material came from PBMCs. All receptors come from a woman aged 45-65 years in good health and a related stem cell transplant donor.

This clone was detected only a few times. This chain uses TRBV7-9 with TRBJ2-2; the D gene is possibly TRBD1 (6 bases). Trimming stripped 7 bases from V and 3 bases from J, with 15 bases between. CDR3 length: 15 residues. CDR1 and CDR2 (germline): SEHNR, FQNEAQ (reference sequence). CDR3: CASTQTEGDTGELFF. The CDR3, as DNA: TGTGCCAGCACCCAGACAGAGGGGGACACCGGGGAGCTGTTTTTT.

The V gene is TRBV4-2, the J gene TRBJ2-3; 10 bases are a match to TRBD2. V lost 4 bases and J lost 2; bases outside the gene matches: 6. This CDR3 contains 16 residues. Germline V gene lookup returns CDR1 LGHNA and CDR2 YNFKEQ. The CDR3 protein is CASSPQREGITDTQYF. CDR3 sequence (DNA): TGTGCCAGCAGCCCGCAGCGGGAGGGTATCACAGATACGCAGTATTTT.

Sample share makes this clone hyperexpanded. This chain connects TRBV2 to TRBJ2-1; TRBD2 matches 15 bases. CDR3 length: 16 residues. Germline loops: CDR1 SNHLY, CDR2 FYNNEI. V trimming: 6 bases; J trimming: 6 bases; junction bases outside the gene matches: 6. CDR3 coding DNA: TGTGCCAGCAGAAAGGGACTAGCGGGAGGAGTCAATGAGCAGTTCTTC. Translating it yields CASRKGLAGGVNEQFF.

This clone has more than one count but fewer than ten. V and J are TRBV5-1 and TRBJ2-3, with TRBD2 matching over 7 bases. The CDR3 sequence is 17 residues long. In germline, CDR1 is SGHRS, CDR2 YFSETQ. After removal of 0 bases from V and 2 bases from J, the junction contained 9 bases not matched to a gene. CDR3 region: CASSLGASGTNTDTQYF. CDR3 sequence (DNA): TGCGCCAGCAGCTTGGGAGCTAGCGGTACAAACACAGATACGCAGTATTTT.

This chain links TRBV29-1 with TRBJ2-7, with D unclear. Germline loops: CDR1 SQVTM, CDR2 ANQGSEA. The V gene lost 3 bases and the J gene lost 0 bases, with 15 bases spanning the gap. CDR3 length: 15 residues. The CDR3 DNA follows: TGCAGCGTTGATGGGCAGGAAGGTTACTCCTACGAGCAGTACTTC. This encodes CSVDGQEGYSYEQYF.